This T cell receptor (beta chain) was sequenced during a study of response to subunit inactivated influenza vaccine. There are a few counts of this clonotype. TCRdb re-called the RT-PCR reads with MiXCR, one entry per CDR3 protein. The repertoire consists of approximately 500,000 distinct CDR3 sequences, with approximately 24% occurring once and the leading ten covering roughly 2.8%. Germline V gene sequence: CDR1 SGHRS, CDR2 YFSETQ. With 0 bases removed from V and 6 bases from J, the gap between germline ends came to 12 bases. The CDR3 contains 14 residues. This sample was also put to use in a study of T cells expressing NK-cell markers. That work states: Scientists made TCR beta cDNA using 5'RACE template switching with UMIs. Eight donors were sequenced, seven testing HCMV-seropositive and one testing seronegative. Top CD8+ clonotypes included the dominant CD3+CD56+NKG2C+ clonotypes in roughly 6 donors. It remained uncertain whether the expanded NKG2C+ T cell clones were specific for HCMV antigens.

This clonotype originated in a man aged 50-59 years who received an inactivated influenza vaccine. This sample comprised CD4+ T cells sorted from PBMCs, obtained 12 days after vaccination. The chain employs TRBV5-1 and TRBJ1-2; D gene uncertain. CDR3 residues: CASSLAPLSDGYTF. The CDR3 DNA sequence: TGCGCCAGCAGCTTGGCCCCACTTTCTGATGGCTACACCTTC.